This T cell receptor beta chain stems from a study of cytomegalovirus exposure and HLA in healthy donors. Trimming shortened V by 0 bases and J by 10 bases, and 13 bases separated the two germline ends. CDR3 size: 15 residues. CDR1 is LGHNA and CDR2 is YNFKEQ in the germline V gene. Broader study findings: Relative to the approximately 700-donor mean, N-insertions were reportedly fewer in an Asian-associated ancestry cluster in a later analysis. Later, an analysis found that common viral pathogens appeared to be linked with several of the most significant clusters.

As regards this clone: Its antigen is unknown.

Researchers ran the PCR with 60 Vbeta and 13 Jbeta primers. Method: immunoSEQ multiplex PCR; TCRdb's copy keeps in-frame clones and lacks some. The sample holds some 120,000 clones, about 80% seen once. This clonotype was obtained from a man aged 35-49 years in good health and CMV-seronegative. V gene TRBV4-2 combines with J gene TRBJ1-6; D remains ambiguous. The sequenced sample was PBMCs. CDR3 in amino acids: CASSQEAYSQSPLHF. CDR3 coding DNA: TGTGCCAGCAGCCAAGAAGCTTACAGCCAATCACCCCTCCACTTT.